This TCR beta chain was captured in a study of T cell changes during pregnancy in multiple sclerosis. Some clones are missing from TCRdb's copy, which holds only in-frame ones; the method was immunoSEQ multiplex PCR. Altogether just under 50,000 clones are present, approximately 94% being singletons, with the ten largest covering around 0.3%. From germline, CDR1 is GTSNPN and CDR2 SVGIG (reference sequence). With 0 bases removed from V and 3 bases from J, the gap between germline ends came to 8 bases. The CDR3 runs 13 residues. The sample consisted of CD4+ T cells from peripheral blood mononuclear cells, taken in the third trimester of pregnancy. This sequence originates from a female donor with multiple sclerosis, enrolled in a pregnancy study. The chain carries TRBV30 and TRBJ2-5, with D tentatively TRBD1 (5 bases). Written as DNA, the CDR3 is TGTGCCTGGAGTGTCGACAGAAAAGAGACCCAGTACTTC. It yields the protein CAWSVDRKETQYF.